Below, 22 T cell receptor beta chains from the same sample are listed, as sequenced in a study of blood T cells in healthy people across ages. Using a J-beta primer mix together with a sample-barcoded 5' primer, a second PCR was run for about 7 to 12 cycles. TCRdb passed the 5' RACE reads through MiXCR, listing each CDR3 protein once. Of 700,000 or so distinct CDR3 sequences in the sample, about a fifth are singletons; the top ten hold roughly a fifth. The specimen was blood. The receptors were sampled from a man between 65 and 85 years old in good health.

CDR3 amino acids: CASSVLAGKQFF. The CDR3 DNA reads as TGTGCCAGCAGTGTCCTAGCGGGAAAGCAGTTCTTC. This rearrangement joins TRBV2 to TRBJ2-1; 9 nucleotides line up with TRBD2. The germline V gene encodes CDR1 SNHLY and CDR2 FYNNEI. CDR3 length: 12 amino acids. J gave up 11 bases and V 4 bases, and 3 bases lay outside the gene matches.

The chain couples TRBV29-1 to TRBJ2-7; TRBD1 aligns across 8 bases. The CDR3 contains 11 residues. Germline V lookup: CDR1 SQVTM, CDR2 ANQGSEA. V dropped 3 bases and J dropped 5; count of bases not matched to a gene: 0. CDR3: CSVEDRDEQYV. Here the CDR3 DNA reads TGCAGCGTTGAGGACAGGGACGAGCAGTACGTC.

The rearrangement uses TRBV2 and TRBJ1-1; D remains ambiguous. The V and J ends lost 6 bases and 7 bases respectively, with 15 bases between them. From germline, CDR1 is SNHLY and CDR2 FYNNEI. The CDR3 loop spans 13 amino acids. Here the CDR3 reads CASRALAGGEAFF. Here the CDR3 DNA reads TGTGCCAGCAGGGCCTTGGCAGGCGGTGAAGCTTTCTTT. Variable domain in full (rest from reference TRBV2 and TRBJ1-1): EPEVTQTPSHQVTQMGQEVILRCVPISNHLYFYWYRQILGQKVEFLVSFYNNEISEKSEIFDDQFSVERPDGSNFTLKIRSTKLEDSAMYFCASRALAGGEAFFGQGTRLTVV.

This clonotype was counted between two and nine times. The chain combines TRBV12-3 or TRBV12-4 with TRBJ1-3; D unclear. There are 16 residues in the CDR3. The V end was cut by 6 bases, the J end by 0 bases, with 15 bases between. The CDR3 nucleotides are TGTGCCAGCAGCCCGGCCGACACCCGCTCTGGAAACACCATATATTTT. It specifies CASSPADTRSGNTIYF.

The chain is built from TRBV20-1 and TRBJ2-3, with a tentative D call TRBD2 (6 bases). Germline V gene data show CDR1 as DFQATT and CDR2 as SNEGSKA (reference sequence). The CDR3 covers 13 residues. V lost 2 bases and J 7 bases, leaving 13 bases between the germline ends. The CDR3 coding sequence is TGCAGTGCTAGACAGGCGGGGACGAATACGCAGTATTTT. This gives the protein CSARQAGTNTQYF.

This clonotype was counted ten times or more. As DNA, the CDR3 is TGTGCCAGCAGTCCCCTGACAGTAGCCCCAAATGGCTACACCTTC. Protein: CASSPLTVAPNGYTF. This rearrangement joins TRBV6-6 to TRBJ1-2, with D perhaps TRBD1 (5 bases). This CDR3 is 15 amino acids long. Trimming left V 5 bases short and J 6 bases short, with 19 bases between. Germline CDR1 MNHNY, CDR2 SVGAGI (reference sequence).

This clonotype was picked up a small number of times. The chain links TRBV29-1 to TRBJ1-3; D not certain. The CDR3 spans 13 residues. Looked up from germline, CDR1 is SQVTM and CDR2 is ANQGSEA. Trimming removed 6 bases from V and 0 bases from J, with 9 bases in between. The CDR3 sequence: CSVVQSSGNTIYF. Here the CDR3 DNA reads TGCAGCGTAGTTCAGAGCTCTGGAAACACCATATATTTT.

The V call is TRBV5-4, the J call TRBJ2-5; D possibly matches TRBD1 or TRBD2 (6 bases each). The better agreement between TRBJ2-7 and the DNA end casts doubt on the J call. The germline CDR1 and CDR2 sequences are SGHNT and YYREEE (reference sequence). The CDR3 contains 16 residues. The CDR3 nucleotides are TGTGCCAGCAGCTTGGTAGGCGGGACACAACCCTACGAGCAGTACTTC. Amino acid sequence: CASSLVGGTQPYEQYF.

This clonotype was seen repeatedly, ten times or more. The rearrangement uses TRBV7-8 and TRBJ2-3; D gene ambiguous. The CDR3 length is 12 residues. Trimming left V 6 bases short and J 4 bases short, with 8 bases between. From germline, CDR1 is SGHVS and CDR2 FQNEAQ. This CDR3 reads CASSAGADTQYF. CDR3 sequence (DNA): TGTGCCAGCAGTGCTGGCGCAGATACGCAGTATTTT.

This clonotype has just a few counts. This chain joins TRBV6-5 and TRBJ2-5; 9 bases match TRBD2. TRBJ2-7 matches the DNA end more closely, so the J call is doubtful. This CDR3 spans 15 amino acids. The V gene's germline CDR1 is MNHEY and CDR2 SVGAGI. CDR3 bases: TGTGCCAGCAGGACCAGTAGCGGGGGTGCCTACGAGCAGTACTTC. Protein: CASRTSSGGAYEQYF.

The genes are TRBV27 and TRBJ2-5; the D gene is possibly TRBD2 (5 bases). The J call may be faulty, since TRBJ2-7 better matches the DNA end. Looked up from germline, CDR1 is MNHEY and CDR2 is SMNVEV (reference sequence). The CDR3 loop spans 14 amino acids. CDR3 sequence: CASSYGENGYEQYF. In DNA, the CDR3 is TGTGCCAGCAGTTACGGGGAAAACGGCTACGAGCAGTACTTC.

J is TRBJ2-3 and V is TRBV4-1, with a weak D call TRBD2 (6 bases). Germline CDR1 reads MGHRA; CDR2 reads YSYEKL. The CDR3 sequence is 14 residues long. The V end lost 0 bases, the J end lost 5 bases, and 9 bases lay between the germline ends. The CDR3, as DNA: TGCGCCAGCAGCCAAGAACGGGGGAGAGATACGCAGTATTTT. Protein sequence: CASSQERGRDTQYF.

The J gene is TRBJ1-4, the V gene TRBV7-2, with D perhaps TRBD1 (5 bases). There are 15 residues in the CDR3. CDR1 SGHTA and CDR2 FQGNSA come from the germline V gene. Trimming stripped 5 bases from V and 8 bases from J, with 18 bases between. The CDR3 DNA follows: TGTGCCAGCAGCCATACCAGGGAGGTCCCCGAAAAACTGTTTTTT. This gives the protein CASSHTREVPEKLFF.

The genes are TRBV20-1 and TRBJ1-1, with D perhaps matching TRBD1 (5 bases). This CDR3 spans 12 amino acids. Trimming shortened V by 6 bases and J by 7 bases, and 15 bases separated the two germline ends. Germline loops: CDR1 DFQATT, CDR2 SNEGSKA (reference sequence). CDR3 in amino acids: CSAPTDGGEAFF. For the CDR3, the DNA is TGCAGTGCGCCGACAGATGGCGGTGAAGCTTTCTTT.

This clonotype was found a few times. The chain is built from TRBV9 and TRBJ2-3; TRBD2 aligns across 10 bases. Losses at the gene ends were 1 base for V and 1 base for J; bases not matched to a gene: 3. The CDR3 totals 16 residues. Germline loops: CDR1 SGDLS, CDR2 YYNGEE. The CDR3 DNA follows: TGTGCCAGCAGCGTAAGCGGGAGGGCCGGCACAGATACGCAGTATTTT. Its translation is CASSVSGRAGTDTQYF.

This clonotype was seen only a few times. The chain uses TRBV29-1 and TRBJ1-1; D unresolved. Germline V CDR1 and CDR2: SQVTM, ANQGSEA. V lost 7 bases and J 0 bases, leaving 9 bases between the germline ends. The CDR3 totals 12 residues. The CDR3 DNA reads TGCAGCGGCGAGTACATGAACACTGAAGCTTTCTTT. Translating it yields CSGEYMNTEAFF.

This clonotype was seen ten or more times. This chain links TRBV27 with TRBJ2-7; a weak D match, TRBD2 (6 bases). The CDR3 contains 16 residues. V was shortened by 3 bases and J by 3 bases, with 18 bases between the two germline ends. Germline V gene data show CDR1 as MNHEY and CDR2 as SMNVEV (reference sequence). CDR3 sequence (DNA): TGTGCCAGCAGTTTGTCCGGGACTCAGCCCGGCTACGAGCAGTACGTC. Amino acids: CASSLSGTQPGYEQYV.

This clonotype was picked up a small number of times. V is TRBV6-2 or TRBV6-3 and J is TRBJ1-2; D unclear. Germline lookup yields CDR1 MNHEY and CDR2 SVGEGT. The V and J ends lost 7 bases and 5 bases respectively, with 14 bases between them. This CDR3 is built from 13 residues. The CDR3 sequence: CASTPLARYGYTF. CDR3 bases: TGTGCCAGCACTCCCCTCGCCCGTTATGGCTACACCTTC.

This clonotype was found a few times. The chain couples TRBV7-2 to TRBJ2-7; TRBD2 is a possible D gene (5 bases). The germline gives CDR1 SGHTA, CDR2 FQGNSA. V was cut by 1 base and J by 6 bases, with 19 bases left in between. The CDR3 length is 16 residues. The chain's CDR3 is CASSLDWGSGRREQYV. DNA for the CDR3: TGTGCCAGCAGCTTAGATTGGGGTTCGGGGAGACGCGAGCAGTACGTC.

The rearrangement uses TRBV11-3 and TRBJ2-1; 7 bases align to TRBD2. Germline loops: CDR1 SGHNT, CDR2 YENEEA. Trimming at V came to 4 bases and at J to 10 bases, leaving 10 bases not matched to a gene. This CDR3 contains 14 residues. The CDR3 DNA sequence: TGTGCCAGCAGCTCCCAGGCGGGAGCATGGGAGCAGTTCTTC. Translation gives CASSSQAGAWEQFF.

The J gene is TRBJ2-5, the V gene TRBV3-1, with 9 bases fitting TRBD2. The J call may not be correct, given that the DNA end is closer to TRBJ2-7. This CDR3 has 15 amino acids. CDR1 LGHDT and CDR2 YNNKEL come from the germline V gene (reference sequence). The CDR3 sequence: CASSQAFAGGNEQYF. The CDR3 nucleotides are TGTGCCAGCAGCCAGGCCTTCGCGGGGGGGAACGAGCAGTACTTC.

This chain links TRBV11-2 with TRBJ2-3; a weak D match, TRBD2 (5 bases). The CDR3 is made up of 16 amino acids. In germline, CDR1 is SGHAT, CDR2 FQNNGV. V lost 4 bases, J lost 0 bases, and 14 bases lay in between. The CDR3 sequence: CASSSNRGRSTDTQYF. DNA for the CDR3: TGTGCCAGCAGCTCCAACAGAGGGAGAAGCACAGATACGCAGTATTTT.